The T cell receptor beta chain described here comes from a study of graft-versus-host responses after intestinal transplantation. With respect to this clone: No antigen is known for it.

Germline V lookup: CDR1 LNHDA, CDR2 SQIVND (reference sequence). Trimming removed 6 bases at V and 5 bases at J, with 13 bases between. This CDR3 is built from 14 residues. Study-level points and caveats: Declines in HvG clones occurring early post-transplant were associated with peak circulating GvH clone levels. Recipient marrow held GvH clones, some first seen in ileum or blood.

Profiled with immunoSEQ multiplex PCR; TCRdb holds only in-frame clones, not every one. Of about 80,000 clones listed, roughly 89% were seen once; the top ten hold under 0.4%. The sequenced sample was unstimulated CD4+ T cells sorted from spleen or lymph node cells, obtained before intestinal transplant. This chain joins TRBV19 and TRBJ2-2, with a tentative D call TRBD2 (7 bases). The sequence was obtained from a human donor who received an intestinal transplant. The chain's CDR3 is CASRGGAGTGELFF. CDR3 DNA: TGTGCCAGTAGAGGGGGGGCTGGGACCGGGGAGCTGTTTTTT.